This TCR beta chain was recovered during a study of blood T cell repertoires in COVID-19. The wider study: T cells, B-cell-depleted T cells, or PBMCs supplied cDNA or gDNA.

The CDR3 is 15 amino acids. V was clipped by 1 base and J by 2 bases, with 11 bases between them. The V gene's germline CDR1 is LGHDT and CDR2 YNNKEL (reference sequence). Generated by immunoSEQ multiplex PCR, the TCRdb table keeps only in-frame clones and is missing some. The sample consists of 100,000 to 150,000 clones, 70% to 90% of them appearing once. This TCR derives from a man over 45 with acute or convalescent COVID-19. The sample comprised peripheral blood. The chain recombines TRBV3-1 (or the pseudogene TRBV3-2) with TRBJ2-5; D is possibly TRBD2 (6 bases). This CDR3 is CASSQGPRGQETQYF. Written as DNA, the CDR3 is TGTGCCAGCAGCCAAGGGCCTCGGGGGCAAGAGACCCAGTACTTC.